This TCR beta chain was observed in a study of response to subunit inactivated influenza vaccine. Study-level results: Each seasonal influenza vaccination recruits few new T cells, the authors suggested.

TCRdb fed the RT-PCR reads into MiXCR, producing one record per CDR3 protein. This sample has more than 450,000 distinct CDR3 sequences, with 12% found just once. CDR3 length: 15 residues. Looked up from germline, CDR1 is SEHNR and CDR2 is FQNEAQ (reference sequence). V lost 4 bases to trimming and J lost 2 bases, with 13 bases between them. This clonotype was seen ten or more times. What it binds is not known. The sample consisted of PBMCs from blood, taken on the day of vaccination. This chain connects TRBV7-9 to TRBJ2-3; D uncertain. The receptor comes from a man aged 45 to 65 who received an inactivated influenza vaccine. This CDR3 reads CASSSYVYYTDTQYF. The DNA for the CDR3 is TGTGCCAGCAGCTCCTACGTTTATTACACAGATACGCAGTATTTT.